This entry is about one T cell receptor (beta chain). Original data processing: The authors estimated nucleated cell counts from reference gene primer amplification. The table came from immunoSEQ multiplex PCR; TCRdb's copy has only in-frame clones and leaves some out. From that table come the V and J calls and clone size; the DNA was used to work out D and trimming. The table shows 99,000 or so clones, with roughly 85% occurring only once. The sample originates from a study of blood T cell repertoires in COVID-19. For the study at large: There were acute and convalescent COVID-19 samples, and they came from the United States, Italy and Spain. T cells, B-cell-depleted T cells, or PBMCs provided the cDNA or gDNA that served as material.

Germline V lookup: CDR1 SGHAT, CDR2 FQDESV (reference sequence). CDR3 length equals 12 residues. V was cut by 5 bases and J by 1 base, with 5 bases left in between. Specimen: peripheral blood. This chain links TRBV11-1 with TRBJ1-1; D uncertain. This receptor was taken from a man aged 50 or older with acute or convalescent COVID-19. The CDR3 loop reads CASSPRNTEAFF. The DNA for the CDR3 is TGTGCCAGCAGCCCCAGGAACACTGAAGCTTTCTTT.